This T cell receptor (beta chain) was identified in a study of Graves' ophthalmopathy and Graves' hyperthyroidism. Study-level results: Distinction of ophthalmopathy from stable hyperthyroidism by a 13-signature model reached over 85% sensitivity and more than 65% specificity. The blood repertoire also included most expanded thyroid clonotypes above 0.001 frequency.

Germline V gene data show CDR1 as DFQATT and CDR2 as SNEGSKA (reference sequence). V was trimmed by 0 bases and J by 6 bases, leaving 9 bases between them. This CDR3 is 14 amino acids long. In this sample, this clonotype turned up a few times. Its antigen is unidentified. Aged 18 to 65, the patients with hyperthyroidism had under 2 months' duration and were newly diagnosed. Amplifying from RNA transcripts, the study obtained TCR beta CDR3 regions. After a first-round RT-PCR with HTBI primers, a second-round multiplex PCR was run. MiXCR, run by TCRdb on the multiplex PCR reads, gives a single entry per CDR3 protein. Of roughly 1.1 million distinct CDR3 sequences detected, approximately 35% appear once; the ten largest clones hold roughly 10%.

The genes are TRBV20-1 and TRBJ1-6; D is uncertain. The sequenced sample was peripheral blood or thyroid tissue (not recorded which). The TCR sequence derives from an adult man with Graves' hyperthyroidism. The CDR3 sequence: CSARDPQTNSPLHF. The CDR3 bases are TGCAGTGCTAGAGATCCGCAGACTAATTCACCCCTCCACTTT.